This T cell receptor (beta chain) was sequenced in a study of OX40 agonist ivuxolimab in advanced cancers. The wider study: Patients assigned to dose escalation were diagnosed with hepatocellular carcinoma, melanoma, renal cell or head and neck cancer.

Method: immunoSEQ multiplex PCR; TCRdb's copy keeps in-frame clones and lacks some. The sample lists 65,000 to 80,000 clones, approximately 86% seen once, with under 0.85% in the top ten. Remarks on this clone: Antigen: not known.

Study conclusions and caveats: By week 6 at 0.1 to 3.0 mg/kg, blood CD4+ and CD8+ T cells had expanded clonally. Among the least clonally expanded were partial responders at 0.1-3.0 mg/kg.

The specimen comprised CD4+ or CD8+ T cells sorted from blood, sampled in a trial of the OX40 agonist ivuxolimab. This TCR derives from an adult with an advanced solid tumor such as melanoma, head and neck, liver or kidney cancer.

The CDR3 loop is CASSWTEGYEQYF. The CDR3 nucleotides are TGTGCCAGCAGCTGGACGGAGGGGTACGAGCAGTACTTC. The chain has TRBV11-2 and TRBJ2-7; a possible D gene is TRBD2 (6 bases). This CDR3 spans 13 amino acids. Germline V CDR1 and CDR2: SGHAT, FQNNGV. V lost 4 bases to trimming and J lost 4 bases, with 11 bases between them.